One sample yielded the 29 T cell receptor beta chains listed below, sequenced in a study of Graves' ophthalmopathy and Graves' hyperthyroidism. RNA transcripts served as template for amplifying TCR beta CDR3 sequences. HTBI primers were employed in first-round RT-PCR, then a second-round multiplex PCR followed. TCRdb re-called the multiplex PCR reads with MiXCR, one entry per CDR3 protein. The sample comprises around 470,000 distinct CDR3 sequences, around an eighth of which are singletons, and 8% to 10% rests with the top ten. Sequenced material: blood. These receptors were obtained from a woman in her twenties or thirties with Graves' ophthalmopathy.

The V and J genes are TRBV2 and TRBJ2-2; 7 nucleotides align to TRBD1. The CDR3 is 15 amino acids. V dropped 5 bases and J dropped 4; count of bases not matched to a gene: 7. Germline V lookup: CDR1 SNHLY, CDR2 FYNNEI. The CDR3 DNA reads TGTGCCAGCAGTCAGGGACAGCTCCGCACCGGGGAGCTGTTTTTT. Its protein is CASSQGQLRTGELFF.

The V gene is TRBV5-1, the J gene TRBJ2-5, with 12 bases aligning to TRBD1. Germline assignment: CDR1 SGHRS and CDR2 YFSETQ. The CDR3 covers 17 residues. After removal of 4 bases from V and 4 bases from J, the junction contained 11 bases not matched to a gene. The CDR3 DNA reads as TGCGCCAGCAGCCTGGGACAGGGGGCGAATCTGTTAGAGACCCAGTACTTC. This encodes CASSLGQGANLLETQYF.

The chain links TRBV2 to TRBJ1-6; a weak D match, TRBD1 (5 bases). With 6 bases removed from V and 8 bases from J, the gap between germline ends came to 14 bases. The V gene's germline CDR1 is SNHLY and CDR2 FYNNEI. This CDR3 region has 14 residues. The CDR3 DNA is TGTGCCAGCAGACGGGACTTGAGGGATTCACCCCTCCACTTT. The encoded protein is CASRRDLRDSPLHF. The full variable domain, completed using reference TRBV2 and TRBJ1-6, is EPEVTQTPSHQVTQMGQEVILRCVPISNHLYFYWYRQILGQKVEFLVSFYNNEISEKSEIFDDQFSVERPDGSNFTLKIRSTKLEDSAMYFCASRRDLRDSPLHFGNGTRLTVT.

This clonotype was detected ten times or more. The chain's CDR3 is CASSVGAAYEQYF. As DNA, the CDR3 is TGCGCCAGCAGCGTGGGAGCAGCCTACGAGCAGTACTTC. The rearrangement joins TRBV5-1 to TRBJ2-7; D is possibly TRBD2 (5 bases). The CDR3 consists of 13 residues. Germline CDR1 is SGHRS and CDR2 is YFSETQ. V lost 4 bases, J lost 2 bases, and 10 bases lay in between.

J is TRBJ2-1 and V is TRBV28; 8 nucleotides align to TRBD2. The ends lost 7 bases at V and 6 bases at J; junction bases unmatched: 11. Germline values: CDR1 MDHEN, CDR2 SYDVKM. The CDR3 totals 15 residues. DNA of the CDR3: TGTGCCAGCACGATCCGGACTAGCTGGATCAATGAGCAGTTCTTC. It specifies CASTIRTSWINEQFF. Supplemented by reference TRBV28 and TRBJ2-1, the full variable domain reads DVKVTQSSRYLVKRTGEKVFLECVQDMDHENMFWYRQDPGLGLRLIYFSYDVKMKEKGDIPEGYSVSREKKERFSLILESASTNQTSMYLCASTIRTSWINEQFFGPGTRLTVL.

This clonotype appeared a few times. The V gene is TRBV28, the J gene TRBJ2-5; the D is unclear. The ends were cut back, 3 bases at V and 5 bases at J, with 10 bases in the middle. The CDR3 runs 13 residues. In germline, CDR1 is MDHEN, CDR2 SYDVKM. CDR3 in amino acids: CASSFQVRETQYF. The CDR3 DNA sequence: TGTGCCAGCAGTTTCCAGGTCAGGGAGACCCAGTACTTC.

At least ten counts were recorded for this clonotype. The chain recombines TRBV6-4 with TRBJ1-1; TRBD1 aligns across 12 bases. In germline, CDR1 is MRHNA, CDR2 SNTAGT. With V trimmed by 6 bases and J by 3 bases, 11 bases remained unmatched. The CDR3 is 17 residues long. The CDR3 is CASRTGTGGRWDTEAFF. The CDR3 region has the DNA TGTGCCAGCAGAACCGGGACAGGGGGCCGCTGGGACACTGAAGCTTTCTTT.

This chain joins TRBV12-3 or TRBV12-4 and TRBJ2-7; a weak D match, TRBD1 (6 bases). This CDR3 region has 14 residues. V was clipped by 7 bases and J by 3 bases, with 16 bases between them. CDR3: CASTTGQKNYEQYF. The CDR3 DNA is TGTGCCAGCACCACCGGACAGAAGAACTACGAGCAGTACTTC.

This clonotype was found many times. V gene TRBV12-3 or TRBV12-4 combines with J gene TRBJ1-2; TRBD1 agrees at 11 bases. With V trimmed by 4 bases and J by 6 bases, 4 bases remained unmatched. The CDR3 totals 14 residues. Here the CDR3 reads CASSSGTGGHGYTF. Written as DNA, the CDR3 is TGTGCCAGCAGTTCCGGGACAGGGGGGCATGGCTACACCTTC.

There are many counts of this clonotype. This chain connects TRBV27 to TRBJ1-1, with TRBD1 as a possible D gene (5 bases). Deletions cut 2 bases from V and 6 bases from J, with 13 bases between. The germline V gene has CDR1 MNHEY and CDR2 SMNVEV (reference sequence). This CDR3 contains 14 residues. The CDR3: CASSLEGRVSEAFF. As DNA, the CDR3 is TGTGCCAGCAGTTTAGAGGGCAGGGTATCTGAAGCTTTCTTT.

This clonotype was recorded a few times. The genes are TRBV20-1 and TRBJ2-2, with D possibly matching TRBD2 (7 bases). Germline values: CDR1 DFQATT, CDR2 SNEGSKA (reference sequence). Trimming removed 1 base at V and 4 bases at J, with 13 bases between. This CDR3 has 15 residues. CDR3 sequence: CSARGGGASTGELFF. The CDR3 DNA reads as TGCAGTGCTAGAGGGGGGGGGGCCTCCACCGGGGAGCTGTTTTTT.

This clonotype was counted many times. This chain uses TRBV11-2 with TRBJ2-7; D is tentatively TRBD1 or TRBD2 (7 bases each). This CDR3 is built from 14 residues. Trimming stripped 5 bases from V and 4 bases from J, with 15 bases between. Germline CDR1 is SGHAT and CDR2 is FQNNGV. The CDR3 nucleotides are TGTGCCAGCAGCGCAGGGGGGGCTCGATACGAGCAGTACTTC. The encoded protein is CASSAGGARYEQYF.

This clonotype appeared many times. The chain uses TRBV10-3 and TRBJ2-7; a weak D match, TRBD1 (6 bases). The CDR3 length is 14 residues. Germline CDR1 ENHRY, CDR2 SYGVKD. The V end was cut by 2 bases, the J end by 4 bases, with 12 bases between. CDR3 nucleotides: TGTGCCATCAGTGAGGGCAGGGGCTCGTACGAGCAGTACTTC. Protein product: CAISEGRGSYEQYF.

This clonotype was recorded at least ten times. This rearrangement joins TRBV10-3 to TRBJ1-5; D not certain. The germline CDR1 and CDR2 sequences are ENHRY and SYGVKD. The germline V and J ends were trimmed by 2 bases and 9 bases, with 11 bases remaining between them. The CDR3 has 13 residues. The CDR3 spells CAISEPQKRPQHF. In DNA, the CDR3 is TGTGCCATCAGTGAGCCCCAAAAACGGCCCCAGCATTTT.

This clonotype was found many times. The chain couples TRBV28 to TRBJ2-2; TRBD2 is a possible D gene (6 bases). Germline assignment: CDR1 MDHEN and CDR2 SYDVKM. The CDR3 sequence is 15 residues long. Trimming stripped 5 bases from V and 4 bases from J, with 14 bases between. In DNA form, the CDR3 reads TGTGCCAGCAGTCCCTCGGGACTTATCACCGGGGAGCTGTTTTTT. This codes for CASSPSGLITGELFF.

This clonotype appeared many times. The J gene is TRBJ1-2, the V gene TRBV5-6; a weak D match, TRBD1 (6 bases). The CDR3 runs to 16 residues. Trimming took 2 bases from V and 2 from J, leaving 16 bases between them. CDR1 is SGHDT, CDR2 YYEEEE, per germline. DNA of the CDR3: TGTGCCAGCAGCTTCTGGTCGGAAACAGGGAACTATGGCTACACCTTC. Translated, it gives CASSFWSETGNYGYTF.

In nucleotides, the CDR3 is TGTGCTAGGCCGAACACTGAAGCTTTCTTT. This translates into CARPNTEAFF. This chain links TRBV12-5 with TRBJ1-1; D is undetermined. Germline V gene lookup returns CDR1 LGHNT and CDR2 FRNRAP. Deletions cut 9 bases from V and 1 base from J, with 3 bases between. The CDR3 length is 10 residues.

This clonotype was detected many times. The CDR3 protein is CASSLLMNTGELFF. CDR3 sequence (DNA): TGTGCCAGCAGCTTACTAATGAACACCGGGGAGCTGTTTTTT. The gene calls are TRBV7-9 and TRBJ2-2; D call uncertain. V lost 2 bases, J lost 1 base, and 5 bases lay in between. CDR1 is SEHNR, CDR2 FQNEAQ, per germline (reference sequence). The CDR3 runs 14 residues. Combining the CDR3 with reference TRBV7-9 and TRBJ2-2 gives the whole variable domain DTGVSQNPRHKITKRGQNVTFRCDPISEHNRLYWYRQTLGQGPEFLTYFQNEAQLEKSRLLSDRFSAERPKGSFSTLEIQRTEQGDSAMYLCASSLLMNTGELFFGEGSRLTVL.

This clonotype was seen repeatedly, ten times or more. The chain uses TRBV6-1 and TRBJ1-1; D call uncertain. Trimming pared 8 bases from V and 4 bases from J, leaving 8 bases between. The CDR3 is 11 residues long. Germline V lookup: CDR1 MNHNS, CDR2 SASEGT. CDR3 coding DNA: TGTGCCAGCGGAATCGGCACTGAAGCTTTCTTT. Translation: CASGIGTEAFF.

In its sample, this clonotype was seen many times. The V call is TRBV6-1, the J call TRBJ2-7; 7 bases line up with TRBD1. Germline CDR1 is MNHNS and CDR2 is SASEGT. The CDR3 covers 13 residues. V was clipped by 6 bases and J by 3 bases; unmatched bases: 5. This CDR3 reads CASSWGQLYEQYF. The CDR3 bases are TGTGCCAGCAGCTGGGGACAGCTCTACGAGCAGTACTTC.

The sample holds many counts of this clonotype. This sequence joins TRBV24-1 and TRBJ2-2; D not certain. Trimming stripped 0 bases from V and 3 bases from J, with 13 bases between. Germline CDR1 reads KGHDR; CDR2 reads SFDVKD. The CDR3 length is 17 residues. This chain's CDR3 is CATSDLRQQSDTGELFF. CDR3 sequence (DNA): TGTGCCACCAGTGATTTGCGCCAACAGTCGGACACCGGGGAGCTGTTTTTT.

This clonotype was seen repeatedly, ten times or more. CDR3 region: CASSWDASYEQYF. In DNA form, the CDR3 reads TGTGCCAGCAGTTGGGACGCCTCCTACGAGCAGTACTTC. The chain uses TRBV27 and TRBJ2-7; the D call may be TRBD1 or TRBD2 (5 bases each). Germline V gene sequence: CDR1 MNHEY, CDR2 SMNVEV (reference sequence). Trimming pared 4 bases from V and 0 bases from J, leaving 7 bases between. CDR3 length: 13 residues.

The chain combines TRBV6-1 with TRBJ1-1, with unresolved D. Between the trimmed V and J ends, which lost 6 bases and 5 bases, there was a span of 13 bases. This CDR3 has 13 residues. CDR1 is MNHNS, CDR2 SASEGT, per germline. The CDR3 is CASSPTAFTEAFF. The CDR3 nucleotides read TGTGCCAGCAGCCCGACGGCTTTTACTGAAGCTTTCTTT.

Comments on this clonotype: With a much larger clone just one base away, this may be a read error. This chain links TRBV20-1 with TRBJ2-7; TRBD2 might be the D (6 bases). The germline V and J ends were trimmed by 6 bases and 3 bases, with 21 bases remaining between them. Germline CDR1 DFQATT, CDR2 SNEGSKA (reference sequence). This CDR3 contains 15 residues. Here the CDR3 DNA reads TGCAGTGCCCGAGGACTGGGACTCCCTTTCTACGAGCAGTACGTC. Amino acids: CSARGLGLPFYEQYV.

This chain links TRBV5-5 with TRBJ2-5; possibly TRBD1 for D (6 bases). The germline V gene has CDR1 SGHKS and CDR2 YYEKEE (reference sequence). Trimming shortened V by 4 bases and J by 0 bases, and 16 bases separated the two germline ends. This CDR3 comprises 16 residues. The CDR3 reads CASSTRTVNYQETQYF. In DNA, the CDR3 is TGTGCCAGCAGCACCAGGACAGTCAACTACCAAGAGACCCAGTACTTC. Using reference TRBV5-5 and TRBJ2-5 for the parts outside the CDR3, the full variable domain is DAGVTQSPTHLIKTRGQQVTLRCSPISGHKSVSWYQQVLGQGPQFIFQYYEKEERGRGNFPDRFSARQFPNYSSELNVNALLLGDSALYLCASSTRTVNYQETQYFGPGTRLLVL.

This clonotype has ten or more counts. The V gene is TRBV6-1, the J gene TRBJ2-7; 7 bases align to TRBD2. There are 14 residues in the CDR3. V trimming: 5 bases; J trimming: 0 bases; junction bases outside the gene matches: 4. Germline lookup yields CDR1 MNHNS and CDR2 SASEGT. CDR3 loop: CASSRSSGSYEQYF. The CDR3 DNA reads TGTGCCAGCAGTCGCTCTAGCGGCTCCTACGAGCAGTACTTC.

This clonotype was recorded at least ten times. The chain is built from TRBV11-1 and TRBJ2-2, with 7 positions matching TRBD2. The CDR3 is 16 residues long. With V trimmed by 5 bases and J by 3 bases, 9 bases remained unmatched. Germline lookup yields CDR1 SGHAT and CDR2 FQDESV (reference sequence). For the CDR3, the DNA is TGTGCCAGCAGCCACCTGGGGGGGAGCGACACCGGGGAGCTGTTTTTT. This codes for CASSHLGGSDTGELFF.

The chain recombines TRBV7-9 with TRBJ2-3, with no clear D. Germline CDR1 and CDR2: SEHNR and FQNEAQ (reference sequence). The CDR3 contains 12 residues. Trimming removed 4 bases at V and 6 bases at J, with 8 bases between. The CDR3 DNA reads as TGTGCCAGCAGCTCTGGGTCGGATACGCAGTATTTT. Translating it yields CASSSGSDTQYF.

The sample holds many counts of this clonotype. This rearrangement joins TRBV6-1 to TRBJ2-7; possibly TRBD2 for D (5 bases). V lost 4 bases to trimming and J lost 1 base, with 11 bases between them. CDR1 is MNHNS, CDR2 SASEGT, per germline. This CDR3 region has 14 residues. The CDR3 DNA sequence: TGTGCCAGCAGTGCCCTATCGGGGTCCTACGAGCAGTACTTC. This encodes CASSALSGSYEQYF.